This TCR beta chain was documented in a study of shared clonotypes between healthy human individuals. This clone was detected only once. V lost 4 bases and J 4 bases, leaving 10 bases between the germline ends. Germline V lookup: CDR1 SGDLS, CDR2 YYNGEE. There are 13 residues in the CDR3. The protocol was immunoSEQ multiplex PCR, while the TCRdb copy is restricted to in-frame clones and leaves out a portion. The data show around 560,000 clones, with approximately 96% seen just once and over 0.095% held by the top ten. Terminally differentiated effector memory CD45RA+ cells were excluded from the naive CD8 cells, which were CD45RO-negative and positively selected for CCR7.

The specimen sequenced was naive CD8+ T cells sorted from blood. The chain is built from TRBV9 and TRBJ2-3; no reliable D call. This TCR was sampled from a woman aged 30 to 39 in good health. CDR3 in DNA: TGTGCCAGCAGCCCTATGGGCGCAGATACGCAGTATTTT. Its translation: CASSPMGADTQYF.